This is a list of T cell receptor beta chains from one sample in a study of response to subunit inactivated influenza vaccine. One entry per CDR3 protein results from TCRdb running MiXCR on the RT-PCR reads. The sample records roughly 540,000 distinct CDR3 sequences, 20% to 25% being singletons. These sequences were also reported in another study, on T cells expressing NK-cell markers.

Material: CD4+ T cells sorted from PBMCs, obtained roughly 12 days after vaccination. The source of these receptors is a man aged 50 to 60 who received an inactivated influenza vaccine. The CDR3 runs from the conserved cysteine through the conserved F or W. The D gene is left open where the match is weak. Expanded clones get a size class; other rows say once, few or many, or leave the size out.

abundance,v_gene,d_gene,j_gene,CDR3aa,CDR3nt
few,TRBV28,NA,TRBJ2-1,CASNGLGESIYNEQFF,TGTGCCAGCAACGGGCTGGGGGAAAGTATCTACAATGAGCAGTTCTTC
NA,TRBV14,NA,TRBJ1-1,CASSPDRLAEAFF,TGTGCCAGCAGCCCAGACAGGTTGGCTGAAGCTTTCTTT
many,TRBV12-3/TRBV12-4,TRBD2,TRBJ2-5,CASSLAHGGVETQYF,TGTGCCAGCAGTTTAGCCCACGGGGGGGTTGAGACCCAGTACTTC
NA,TRBV25-1,TRBD1,TRBJ2-7,CASSDGQGLSYEQYF,TGTGCCAGCAGTGATGGACAGGGCCTCTCCTACGAGCAGTACTTC
NA,TRBV2,TRBD2,TRBJ2-1,CASSERGGSSENEQFF,TGTGCCAGCAGTGAACGCGGCGGGAGCTCGGAGAATGAGCAGTTCTTC
few,TRBV3-1,TRBD2,TRBJ2-7,CASSQDWLAASYEQYF,TGTGCCAGCAGCCAAGATTGGCTAGCGGCCTCCTACGAGCAGTACTTC
NA,TRBV28,TRBD1,TRBJ2-2,CASSFLDRPNTGELFF,TGTGCCAGCAGTTTTCTGGACAGGCCGAACACCGGGGAGCTGTTTTTT
NA,TRBV20-1,TRBD1,TRBJ2-7,CSARVQTGLSYEQYF,TGCAGTGCTAGAGTTCAGACAGGGCTCTCCTACGAGCAGTACTTC
NA,TRBV29-1,NA,TRBJ2-7,CSVGIYAAVFRGEQYF,TGCAGCGTTGGGATATATGCTGCTGTCTTCAGGGGCGAGCAGTACTTC
NA,TRBV6-2/TRBV6-3,NA,TRBJ2-7,CASSRAATSPTEQYF,TGTGCCAGCAGTCGTGCCGCGACAAGCCCTACGGAGCAGTACTTC
few,TRBV3-1,NA,TRBJ2-2,CASSWRGRHTGELFF,TGTGCCAGCAGCTGGCGGGGTAGACACACCGGGGAGCTGTTTTTT